A single sample is the source of the 21 T cell receptor beta chains below, sequenced in a study of early T cells in non-severe SARS-CoV-2 infection. TCRdb called the 5' RACE reads again in MiXCR, with one record for every CDR3 protein. The repertoire holds under 70,000 distinct CDR3 sequences, with less than 5% as singletons. The sample comprised whole blood. All receptors come from an adult who was a healthcare worker with PCR-confirmed SARS-CoV-2 infection or an uninfected control (not recorded which).

The table lists this clonotype with many counts. The V gene is TRBV10-3, the J gene TRBJ2-1; a possible D gene is TRBD1 (5 bases). The CDR3 spans 10 residues. The V and J ends lost 6 bases and 8 bases respectively, with 5 bases between them. Per germline, CDR1 ENHRY and CDR2 SYGVKD. CDR3 bases: TGTGCCATCAGAGGGGATGAGCAGTTCTTC. Translated, it gives CAIRGDEQFF.

This clonotype was recorded at least ten times. This chain connects TRBV20-1 to TRBJ2-2, with TRBD2 matching 9 bases. CDR1 is DFQATT and CDR2 is SNEGSKA in the germline V gene (reference sequence). This CDR3 has 16 amino acids. Losses at the gene ends were 3 bases for V and 5 bases for J; bases not matched to a gene: 10. CDR3 sequence reads: CSARSNAGLATGELFF. As DNA, the CDR3 is TGCAGTGCTAGGTCTAATGCGGGACTAGCAACCGGGGAGCTGTTTTTT.

This clonotype showed up just a few times. V and J are TRBV9 and TRBJ2-7; D is undetermined. The ends were cut back, 0 bases at V and 1 base at J, with 11 bases in the middle. The germline gives CDR1 SGDLS, CDR2 YYNGEE. The CDR3 is 15 residues long. For the CDR3, the DNA is TGTGCCAGCAGCGTAGATGTGGGGAAATCCTACGAGCAGTACTTC. This sequence encodes CASSVDVGKSYEQYF.

The gene calls are TRBV27 and TRBJ1-2; 7 bases line up with TRBD1. The CDR3 runs 17 residues. From germline, CDR1 is MNHEY and CDR2 SMNVEV (reference sequence). V shed 7 bases and J 0 bases; nucleotides not matched to a gene: 14. The CDR3 coding sequence is TGTGCCAGCAAAAAGGGACAGTCGGGCACTTCTAACTATGGCTACACCTTC. Its translation is CASKKGQSGTSNYGYTF.

This clonotype was recorded many times. The V gene is TRBV6-2 or TRBV6-3, the J gene TRBJ1-5; TRBD1 aligns across 8 bases. CDR1 MNHEY and CDR2 SVGEGT come from the germline V gene. The V gene end was trimmed by 0 bases and the J gene end by 9 bases; junction bases not matched to a gene: 7. The CDR3 length is 15 residues. The CDR3 nucleotides are TGTGCCAGCAGTTACTCGACAGGGGTCAGAGGGCCCCAGCATTTT. Translated: CASSYSTGVRGPQHF.

The V call is TRBV20-1, the J call TRBJ2-7; D perhaps matches TRBD2 (6 bases). The CDR3 length is 15 residues. Germline V gene data show CDR1 as DFQATT and CDR2 as SNEGSKA (reference sequence). V lost 3 bases and J 4 bases, leaving 19 bases between the germline ends. The CDR3 here is CSASSAGRGGYEQYF. CDR3 nucleotides: TGCAGTGCTAGCTCGGCGGGAAGGGGCGGTTACGAGCAGTACTTC.

The rearrangement uses TRBV7-2 and TRBJ2-1; tentatively, D is TRBD2 (5 bases). This CDR3 spans 16 amino acids. Trimming cost V 6 bases and J 0 bases, with 15 bases left between them. Germline V gene sequence: CDR1 SGHTA, CDR2 FQGNSA. This CDR3 reads CASSLTVGSSYNEQFF. CDR3 nucleotide sequence: TGTGCCAGCAGTCTGACCGTAGGGAGCTCCTACAATGAGCAGTTCTTC.

This clonotype turned up a few times. A junction boundary mismatches the germline segment, possibly from a read error. The chain uses TRBV7-6 and TRBJ2-7; TRBD2 agrees at 11 bases. CDR1 and CDR2 (germline): SGHVS, FNYEAQ. The CDR3 consists of 16 residues. CDR3 DNA sequence: TGTGTCAGCAGCTTTGGGACTAGCGGTAGCTCCTACGAGCAGTACTTC. Its translation is CVSSFGTSGSSYEQYF.

This clonotype was counted ten times or more. The rearrangement joins TRBV6-2 or TRBV6-3 to TRBJ2-1, with D perhaps TRBD2 (10 bases). The germline CDR1 and CDR2 sequences are MNHEY and SVGEGT. This CDR3 has 20 amino acids. The V gene lost 6 bases and the J gene lost 3 bases, with 30 bases spanning the gap. CDR3 in DNA: TGTGCCAGCAGCCTGAGCGGACAGGGGTTGATAGCGGGAGGCTACAATGAGCAGTTCTTC. Residues: CASSLSGQGLIAGGYNEQFF.

The chain joins TRBV7-3 to TRBJ2-1; possible D gene TRBD2, 6 bases. CDR3 length equals 18 residues. Per the germline V gene, CDR1 is SGHTA and CDR2 is FQGTGA. The ends were cut back, 2 bases at V and 6 bases at J, with 23 bases in the middle. The CDR3: CASSLGIYLEGPANEQFF. For the CDR3, the DNA is TGTGCCAGCAGCTTAGGCATATATTTGGAGGGGCCTGCCAATGAGCAGTTCTTC.

This clonotype has ten or more counts. V is TRBV10-1 and J is TRBJ1-1; D not resolved. This CDR3 is 13 amino acids long. The V gene's germline CDR1 is WNHNN and CDR2 SYGVQD (reference sequence). The ends were cut back, 2 bases at V and 1 base at J, with 5 bases in the middle. The CDR3 loop reads CASSENKNTEAFF. The CDR3 region has the DNA TGCGCCAGCAGTGAGAACAAGAACACTGAAGCTTTCTTT.

Many counts were recorded for this clonotype. The chain has TRBV2 and TRBJ1-1; possibly TRBD1 for D (5 bases). This CDR3 is 14 amino acids long. Trimming took off 0 bases at V and 7 bases at J, with 12 bases between the two ends. Looked up from germline, CDR1 is SNHLY and CDR2 is FYNNEI. CDR3 sequence (DNA): TGTGCCAGCAGTGAAGCTAGGGGCCACCATGAAGCTTTCTTT. Translated: CASSEARGHHEAFF.

In its sample, this clonotype was seen many times. The V and J genes are TRBV7-2 and TRBJ2-5; 7 bases align to TRBD2. The trim removed 5 bases at V and 5 bases at J, leaving 14 bases unmatched. This CDR3 region has 16 residues. CDR1 is SGHTA and CDR2 is FQGNSA in the germline V gene. The CDR3 coding sequence is TGTGCCAGCAGCCTAACCGCGGGAGCGGGAACCGAGACCCAGTACTTC. As protein: CASSLTAGAGTETQYF. Together with reference TRBV7-2 and TRBJ2-5, the CDR3 gives the full variable domain: GAGVSQSPSNKVTEKGKDVELRCDPISGHTALYWYRQSLGQGLEFLIYFQGNSAPDKSGLPSDRFSAERTGGSVSTLTIQRTQQEDSAVYLCASSLTAGAGTETQYFGPGTRLLVL.

The sample holds many counts of this clonotype. This chain joins TRBV11-2 and TRBJ2-2, with TRBD2 matching 8 bases. CDR1 is SGHAT, CDR2 FQNNGV, per germline. Germline trimming cut 6 bases from V and 2 bases from J; bases unmatched to any gene: 14. This CDR3 comprises 18 residues. The CDR3 loop is CASSSRAGVILNTGELFF. The DNA of the CDR3 is TGTGCCAGCAGTTCTAGAGCGGGGGTCATTCTTAACACCGGGGAGCTGTTTTTT. Drawing the rest from reference TRBV11-2 and TRBJ2-2, the complete variable domain is EAGVAQSPRYKIIEKRQSVAFWCNPISGHATLYWYQQILGQGPKLLIQFQNNGVVDDSQLPKDRFSAERLKGVDSTLKIQPAKLEDSAVYLCASSSRAGVILNTGELFFGEGSRLTVL.

This clonotype was recorded many times. J is TRBJ2-1 and V is TRBV12-3 or TRBV12-4; D is uncertain. The CDR3 sequence is 13 residues long. Trimming cost V 2 bases and J 2 bases, with 4 bases left between them. CDR3 coding DNA: TGTGCCAGCAGTTTAATGGCCTACAATGAGCAGTTCTTC. Translating it yields CASSLMAYNEQFF.

This clonotype showed up many times. The chain employs TRBV5-1 and TRBJ2-2, with 8 bases aligning to TRBD2. J gave up 3 bases and V 2 bases, and 3 bases lay outside the gene matches. The CDR3 length is 15 residues. Germline assignment: CDR1 SGHRS and CDR2 YFSETQ. The CDR3 here is CASSLAGDYTGELFF. The CDR3 DNA reads as TGCGCCAGCAGCTTAGCGGGGGATTACACCGGGGAGCTGTTTTTT.

V is TRBV12-3 or TRBV12-4 and J is TRBJ1-1; D perhaps matches TRBD1 (5 bases). The CDR3 runs 16 residues. Trimming removed 3 bases at V and 3 bases at J, with 17 bases between. The CDR3: CASSLALRGVYTEAFF. CDR3 DNA sequence: TGTGCCAGCAGTTTGGCTCTACGGGGGGTTTACACTGAAGCTTTCTTT.

The rearrangement links TRBV27 to TRBJ2-7; D remains unclear. CDR3 length: 12 amino acids. Germline CDR1 is MNHEY and CDR2 is SMNVEV (reference sequence). Between the trimmed V and J ends, which lost 2 bases and 7 bases, there was a span of 9 bases. CDR3 protein: CASSLPSTEQYF. The CDR3 region has the DNA TGTGCCAGCAGTTTACCGTCTACTGAGCAGTACTTC.

This chain connects TRBV3-1 to TRBJ2-7; 7 bases are a match to TRBD1. Germline CDR1 reads LGHDT; CDR2 reads YNNKEL (reference sequence). The junction had 4 bases not matched to a gene; V was cut back by 5 bases and J by 6 bases. This CDR3 has 12 residues. The CDR3 DNA is TGTGCCAGCAGCTTGACAGGGACCGAGCAGTACTTC. This gives the protein CASSLTGTEQYF.

There are many counts of this clonotype. The chain carries TRBV19 and TRBJ2-7, with D unresolved. CDR1 and CDR2 (germline): LNHDA, SQIVND (reference sequence). V lost 3 bases to trimming and J lost 3 bases, with 9 bases between them. This CDR3 has 13 residues. CDR3 sequence reads: CASSINAGYEQYF. CDR3 sequence (DNA): TGTGCCAGTAGTATCAATGCCGGCTACGAGCAGTACTTC.

The V call is TRBV3-1, the J call TRBJ1-1; the D is unclear. Germline V lookup: CDR1 LGHDT, CDR2 YNNKEL (reference sequence). With 1 base removed from V and 4 bases from J, the gap between germline ends came to 10 bases. The CDR3 runs 14 residues. CDR3 nucleotides: TGTGCCAGCAGCCAAGCAGTCGGTAGCACTGAAGCTTTCTTT. This sequence encodes CASSQAVGSTEAFF.